This TCR beta chain originates from a study of regulatory T cells in long-lasting Graves disease. CDR3-region Arm-PCR and iRepertoire HTBI primers produced the TCR beta libraries. One entry per CDR3 protein, called by TCRdb with MiXCR from the multiplex PCR reads. The sample has under 800,000 distinct CDR3 sequences; 15% to 20% are singletons. The sample holds many counts of this clonotype. Germline loops: CDR1 SEHNR, CDR2 FQNEAQ (reference sequence). There are 14 residues in the CDR3. Trimming left V 5 bases short and J 5 bases short, with 13 bases between. The time point is: newly diagnosed GD, antithyroid drugs for less than 3 months. PBMC RNA served as the TCR library source. This sample also belongs to another study, concerning T cells in Graves' hyperthyroidism and ophthalmopathy.

Sample: peripheral blood mononuclear cells (PBMCs), taken at new diagnosis, from a patient treated with antithyroid drugs. The chain is built from TRBV7-9 and TRBJ2-1, with D uncertain. This receptor was identified in a woman in her twenties or thirties with Graves disease. The CDR3 protein is CASSHGPEHNEQFF. The CDR3 DNA is TGTGCCAGCAGCCACGGGCCCGAACACAATGAGCAGTTCTTC.